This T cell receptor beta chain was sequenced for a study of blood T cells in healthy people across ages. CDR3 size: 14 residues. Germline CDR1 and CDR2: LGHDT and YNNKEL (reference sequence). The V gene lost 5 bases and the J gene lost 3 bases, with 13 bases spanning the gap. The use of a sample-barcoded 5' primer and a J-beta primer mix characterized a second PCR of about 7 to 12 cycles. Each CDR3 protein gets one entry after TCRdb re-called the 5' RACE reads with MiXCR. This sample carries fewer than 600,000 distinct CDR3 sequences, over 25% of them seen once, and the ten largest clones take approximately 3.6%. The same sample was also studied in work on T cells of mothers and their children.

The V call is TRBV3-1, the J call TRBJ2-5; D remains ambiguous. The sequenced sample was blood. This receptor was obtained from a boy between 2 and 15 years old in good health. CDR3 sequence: CASSKDGPKETQYF. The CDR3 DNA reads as TGTGCCAGCAGCAAGGACGGACCTAAAGAGACCCAGTACTTC.